These 6 T cell receptor beta chains originate from one sample sequenced in a study of control samples from healthy donors and cancer patients. Clones were read by immunoSEQ multiplex PCR, and TCRdb kept only the in-frame ones, dropping some. This table has 120,000 to 150,000 clones, roughly 89% appearing once. The sample consisted of blood. These receptors were taken from a man aged 25 to 40 in good health.

This clone is a singleton in its sample. The chain links TRBV14 to TRBJ1-1, with TRBD1 as a possible D gene (5 bases). In germline, CDR1 is SGHDN, CDR2 FVKESK. This CDR3 contains 14 residues. The V and J ends lost 4 bases and 4 bases respectively, with 13 bases between them. Here the CDR3 reads CASSLYGTGTEAFF. In nucleotides, the CDR3 is TGTGCCAGCAGCCTCTACGGCACAGGCACTGAAGCTTTCTTT.

The chain couples TRBV2 to TRBJ2-1, with D unclear. Germline assignment: CDR1 SNHLY and CDR2 FYNNEI. This CDR3 spans 11 amino acids. V was clipped by 4 bases and J by 5 bases, with 3 bases between them. The CDR3 here is CASSGHNEQFF. DNA of the CDR3: TGTGCCAGCAGTGGACACAATGAGCAGTTCTTC.

The rearrangement joins TRBV6-4 to TRBJ2-1, with D hard to call. Germline CDR1 and CDR2: MRHNA and SNTAGT. The CDR3 loop spans 15 amino acids. The V end lost 0 bases, the J end lost 3 bases, and 9 bases lay between the germline ends. CDR3 loop: CASSDSGGDYNEQFF. Written as DNA, the CDR3 is TGTGCCAGCAGTGACTCGGGCGGAGACTACAATGAGCAGTTCTTC.

The genes are TRBV14 and TRBJ2-1; TRBD2 aligns across 10 bases. CDR1 and CDR2 from the germline V gene are SGHDN and FVKESK. The CDR3 totals 17 residues. V was pared by 0 bases and J by 2 bases, with 4 bases of the junction left unmatched. The CDR3 loop reads CASSQDALAGAYNEQFF. The CDR3 DNA follows: TGTGCCAGCAGCCAAGATGCCCTAGCGGGAGCCTACAATGAGCAGTTCTTC.

The CDR3 DNA reads as TGCGCCAGCAGCCAAGATTATTACAATGAGCAGTTCTTC. Protein sequence: CASSQDYYNEQFF. The chain carries TRBV4-1 and TRBJ2-1; D is ambiguous. Germline CDR1 reads MGHRA; CDR2 reads YSYEKL. The CDR3 loop spans 13 amino acids. The ends were cut back, 0 bases at V and 4 bases at J, with 4 bases in the middle.

The CDR3 protein is CASRPHGVPTEAFF. The DNA for the CDR3 is TGTGCCAGCAGACCTCATGGGGTACCCACTGAAGCTTTCTTT. J is TRBJ1-1 and V is TRBV6-2 or TRBV6-3; D is ambiguous. Trimming pared 6 bases from V and 4 bases from J, leaving 15 bases between. Germline V gene data show CDR1 as MNHEY and CDR2 as SVGEGT. CDR3 length: 14 residues.